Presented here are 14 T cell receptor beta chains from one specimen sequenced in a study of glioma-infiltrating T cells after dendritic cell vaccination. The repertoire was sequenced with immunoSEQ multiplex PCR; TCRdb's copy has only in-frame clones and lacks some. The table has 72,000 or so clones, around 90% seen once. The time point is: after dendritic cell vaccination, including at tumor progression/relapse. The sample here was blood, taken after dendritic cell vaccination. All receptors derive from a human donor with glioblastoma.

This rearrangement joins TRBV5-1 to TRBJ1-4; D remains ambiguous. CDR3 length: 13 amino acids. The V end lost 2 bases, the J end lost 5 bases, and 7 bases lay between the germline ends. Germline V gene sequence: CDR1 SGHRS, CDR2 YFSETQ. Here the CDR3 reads CASSFGGNEKLFF. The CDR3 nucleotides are TGCGCCAGCAGCTTTGGAGGGAATGAAAAACTGTTTTTT.

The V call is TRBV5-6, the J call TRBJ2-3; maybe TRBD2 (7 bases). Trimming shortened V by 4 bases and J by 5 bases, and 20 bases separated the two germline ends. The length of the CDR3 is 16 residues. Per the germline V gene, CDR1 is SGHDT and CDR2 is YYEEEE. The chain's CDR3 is CASSQGGGTPRDTQYF. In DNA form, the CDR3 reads TGTGCCAGCAGCCAAGGCGGGGGCACACCGAGAGATACGCAGTATTTT.

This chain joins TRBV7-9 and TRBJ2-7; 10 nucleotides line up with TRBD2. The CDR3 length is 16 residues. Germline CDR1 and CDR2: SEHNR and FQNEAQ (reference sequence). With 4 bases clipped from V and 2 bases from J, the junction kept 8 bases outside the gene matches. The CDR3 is CASSSSLAGATYEQYF. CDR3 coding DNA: TGTGCCAGCAGCTCAAGCCTAGCGGGAGCGACCTACGAGCAGTACTTC.

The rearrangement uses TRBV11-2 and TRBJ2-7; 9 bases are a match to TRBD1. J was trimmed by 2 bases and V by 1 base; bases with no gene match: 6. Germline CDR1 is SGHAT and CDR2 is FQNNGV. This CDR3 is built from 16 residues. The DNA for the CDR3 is TGTGCCAGCAGCTTAGGCCGCGGGACAGGGACCTACGAGCAGTACTTC. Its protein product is CASSLGRGTGTYEQYF.

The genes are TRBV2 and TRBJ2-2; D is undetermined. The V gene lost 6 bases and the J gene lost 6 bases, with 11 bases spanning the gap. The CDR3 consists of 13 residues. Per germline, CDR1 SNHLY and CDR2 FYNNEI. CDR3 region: CASSAVRAGELFF. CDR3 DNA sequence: TGTGCCAGCAGCGCCGTACGGGCCGGGGAGCTGTTTTTT.

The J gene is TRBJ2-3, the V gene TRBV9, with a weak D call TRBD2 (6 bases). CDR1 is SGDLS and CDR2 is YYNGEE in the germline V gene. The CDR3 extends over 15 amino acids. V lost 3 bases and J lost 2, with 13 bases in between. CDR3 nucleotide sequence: TGTGCCAGCAGCGGCTCGGGACTGGTCACAGATACGCAGTATTTT. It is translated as CASSGSGLVTDTQYF. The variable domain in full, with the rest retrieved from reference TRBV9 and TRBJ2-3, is DSGVTQTPKHLITATGQRVTLRCSPRSGDLSVYWYQQSLDQGLQFLIQYYNGEERAKGNILERFSAQQFPDLHSELNLSSLELGDSALYFCASSGSGLVTDTQYFGPGTRLTVL.

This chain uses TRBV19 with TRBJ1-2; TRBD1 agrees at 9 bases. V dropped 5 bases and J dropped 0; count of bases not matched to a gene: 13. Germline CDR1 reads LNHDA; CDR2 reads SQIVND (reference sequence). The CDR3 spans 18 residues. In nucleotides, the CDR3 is TGTGCCAGTAGTTCGAACTTCCGGGACAGGGAAGCTAACTATGGCTACACCTTC. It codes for CASSSNFRDREANYGYTF.

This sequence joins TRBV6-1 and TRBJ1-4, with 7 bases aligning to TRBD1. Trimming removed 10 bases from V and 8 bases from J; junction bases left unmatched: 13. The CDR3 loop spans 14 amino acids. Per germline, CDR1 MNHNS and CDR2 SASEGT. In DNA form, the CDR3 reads TGTGCCATCCACAGGGGCGGTGGCGAGGAAAAACTGTTTTTT. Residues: CAIHRGGGEEKLFF.

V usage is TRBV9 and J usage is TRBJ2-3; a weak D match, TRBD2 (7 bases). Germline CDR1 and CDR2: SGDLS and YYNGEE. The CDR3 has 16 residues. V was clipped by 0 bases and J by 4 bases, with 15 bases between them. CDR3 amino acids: CASSVGGGLDPDTQYF. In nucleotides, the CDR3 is TGTGCCAGCAGCGTAGGGGGGGGCTTAGATCCAGATACGCAGTATTTT.

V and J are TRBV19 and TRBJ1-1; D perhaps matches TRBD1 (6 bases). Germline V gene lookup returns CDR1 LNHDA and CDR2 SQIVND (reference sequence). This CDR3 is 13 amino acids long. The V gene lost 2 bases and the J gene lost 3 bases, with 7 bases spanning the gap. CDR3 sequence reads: CASSITGHTEAFF. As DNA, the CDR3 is TGTGCCAGTAGTATAACAGGGCACACTGAAGCTTTCTTT.

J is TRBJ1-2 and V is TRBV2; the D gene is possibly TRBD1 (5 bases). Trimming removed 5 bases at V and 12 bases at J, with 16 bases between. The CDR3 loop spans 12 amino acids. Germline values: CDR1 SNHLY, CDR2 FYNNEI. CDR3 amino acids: CASSPPGGSHTF. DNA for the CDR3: TGTGCCAGCAGTCCCCCTGGGGGGAGCCACACCTTC.

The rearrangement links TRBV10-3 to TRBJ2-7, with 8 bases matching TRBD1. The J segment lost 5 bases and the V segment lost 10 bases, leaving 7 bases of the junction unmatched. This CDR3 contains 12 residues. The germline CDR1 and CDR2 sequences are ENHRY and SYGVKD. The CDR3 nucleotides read TGTGCCACCGACGGACAGGGCCACGAGCAGTACTTC. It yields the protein CATDGQGHEQYF.

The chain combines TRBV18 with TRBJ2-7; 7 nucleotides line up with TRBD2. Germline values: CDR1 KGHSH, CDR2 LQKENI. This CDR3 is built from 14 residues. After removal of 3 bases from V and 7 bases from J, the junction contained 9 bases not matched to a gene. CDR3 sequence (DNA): TGTGCCAGCTCACCCAATTCTGTGGGGGGGGAGCAGTACTTC. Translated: CASSPNSVGGEQYF. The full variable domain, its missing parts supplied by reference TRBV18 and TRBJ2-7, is NAGVMQNPRHLVRRRGQEARLRCSPMKGHSHVYWYRQLPEEGLKFMVYLQKENIIDESGMPKERFSAEFPKEGPSILRIQQVVRGDSAAYFCASSPNSVGGEQYFGPGTRLTVT.

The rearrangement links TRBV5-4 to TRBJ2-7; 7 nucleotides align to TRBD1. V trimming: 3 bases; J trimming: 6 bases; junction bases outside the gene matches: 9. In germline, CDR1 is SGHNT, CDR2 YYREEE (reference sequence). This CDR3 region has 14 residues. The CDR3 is CASSYDRVRGEQYF. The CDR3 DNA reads TGTGCCAGCAGCTACGACAGGGTTCGCGGCGAGCAGTACTTC.